This T cell receptor (beta chain) was identified in a study of glioma-infiltrating T cells after dendritic cell vaccination. Study summary: Patients had newly diagnosed or recurrent glioblastoma and received dendritic cell vaccines. Dendritic cells derived from monocytes and pulsed with autologous tumor lysate formed the vaccine. Whole-study results and caveats: Survival was not directly related to TCR clonality in these patients. Complete blood and tumor specimen sets were limited to few patients.

Time point in this sample: after dendritic cell vaccination, including at tumor progression/relapse. As for this clone: Its matching antigen is unknown.

Assay used: immunoSEQ multiplex PCR; TCRdb lists only in-frame clones, some missing. Seen here are some 90,000 clones, roughly four fifths observed once, and the top ten hold approximately 2.1%. The sequences come from blood, collected after dendritic cell vaccination. The sequence was collected from a human donor with glioblastoma.

Here the CDR3 reads CASSLRPGANTGELFF. CDR3 nucleotides: TGTGCCAGCAGTTTGAGGCCGGGGGCGAACACCGGGGAGCTGTTTTTT. The chain uses TRBV7-8 and TRBJ2-2; D perhaps matches TRBD2 (6 bases). The V gene lost 6 bases and the J gene lost 0 bases, with 14 bases spanning the gap. The CDR3 has 16 amino acids. Per the germline V gene, CDR1 is SGHVS and CDR2 is FQNEAQ.